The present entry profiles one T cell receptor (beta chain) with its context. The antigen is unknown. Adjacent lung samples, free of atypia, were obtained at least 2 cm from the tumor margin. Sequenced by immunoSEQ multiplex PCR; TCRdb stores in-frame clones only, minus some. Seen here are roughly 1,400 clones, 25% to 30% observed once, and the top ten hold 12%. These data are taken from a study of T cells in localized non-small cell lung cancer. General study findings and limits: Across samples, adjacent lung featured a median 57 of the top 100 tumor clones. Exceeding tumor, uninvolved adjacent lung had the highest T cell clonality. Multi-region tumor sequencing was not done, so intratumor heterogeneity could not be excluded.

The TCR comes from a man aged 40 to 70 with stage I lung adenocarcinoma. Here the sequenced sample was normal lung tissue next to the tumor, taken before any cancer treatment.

In DNA, the CDR3 is TGTGCCAGCAGTTACTTAGCCCCGGGACAGGGGGAAGATACGCAGTATTTT. Its translation is CASSYLAPGQGEDTQYF. The chain has TRBV6-8 and TRBJ2-3, with 11 bases aligning to TRBD1. The junction had 8 bases not matched to a gene; V was cut back by 1 base and J by 5 bases. CDR3 length: 17 amino acids. The germline gives CDR1 MNHGY, CDR2 SAAAGT.